The present TCR beta chain was sequenced within a study of identical twins. Remarks on this clonotype: Its specificity is not known.

CDR3 length: 12 residues. Germline CDR1 SQVTM, CDR2 ANQGSEA. Trimming took 1 base from V and 7 from J, leaving 7 bases between them. Findings and caveats of the study: Donors were not followed over many years; analysis was cross-sectional.

It was template switching that added a universal primer site, and there were unique molecular identifiers on the cDNA. TCRdb called the 5' RACE reads again in MiXCR, with one record for every CDR3 protein. The sample shows roughly 770,000 distinct CDR3 sequences, around a sixth of them seen only once. Separately, the same data were catalogued under a study of T cells expressing NK-cell markers. That work adds: The leading position in the CD3+CD56-NKG2C+ fraction of several donors also went to these clonotypes.

The chain couples TRBV29-1 to TRBJ1-4; the D gene is possibly TRBD1 (6 bases). The sequence derives from a woman aged 18-29 years in good health. Material for sequencing was PBMCs. In nucleotides, the CDR3 is TGCAGCGTTGAAGGGGGGCGTGAAAAACTGTTTTTT. As protein: CSVEGGREKLFF.